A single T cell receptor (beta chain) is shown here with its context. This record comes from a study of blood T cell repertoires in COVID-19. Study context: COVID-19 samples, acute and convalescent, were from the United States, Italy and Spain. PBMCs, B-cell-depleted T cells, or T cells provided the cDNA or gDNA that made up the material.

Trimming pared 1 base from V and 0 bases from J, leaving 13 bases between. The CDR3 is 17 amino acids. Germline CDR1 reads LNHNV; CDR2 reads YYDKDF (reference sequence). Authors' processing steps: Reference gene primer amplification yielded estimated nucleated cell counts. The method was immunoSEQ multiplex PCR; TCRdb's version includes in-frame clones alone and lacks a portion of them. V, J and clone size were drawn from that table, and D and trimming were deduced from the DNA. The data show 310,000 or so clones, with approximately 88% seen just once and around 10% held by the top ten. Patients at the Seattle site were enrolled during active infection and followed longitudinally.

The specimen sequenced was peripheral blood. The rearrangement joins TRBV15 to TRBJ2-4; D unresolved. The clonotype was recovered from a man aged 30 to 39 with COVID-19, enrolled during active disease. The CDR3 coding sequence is TGTGCCACCAGCAGAGTCGATAACAACCTAGCCAAAAACATTCAGTACTTC. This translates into CATSRVDNNLAKNIQYF.